This is a list of T cell receptor beta chains from one sample in a study of blood T cells in healthy people across ages. In TCRdb, the 5' RACE reads were re-called with MiXCR into one record per CDR3 protein. Among around 1,500,000 distinct CDR3 sequences, over 25% were seen once, and the ten largest hold over 7%. The sample consisted of blood. The receptor set was obtained from a young woman in good health. CDR3s leave out the opening cysteine and the closing phenylalanine or tryptophan. A D gene is named only where the DNA matches it firmly.

d_gene	len	v_gene	j_gene	CDR3aa
.	10	TRBV29-1	TRBJ2-7	SAAGDAGEQY
.	11	TRBV10-3	TRBJ2-3	AISEEGTDTQY
.	10	TRBV12-3/TRBV12-4	TRBJ1-2	ASSLHSYGYT
TRBD1	16	TRBV6-1	TRBJ2-1	ASSASPGTGSSYNEQF
.	12	TRBV5-1	TRBJ1-1	ASSRTGPDTEAF
.	10	TRBV2	TRBJ2-3	ASGEARDTQY
.	15	TRBV5-1	TRBJ1-3	ASSFGAAGVSGNTIY
.	12	TRBV30	TRBJ2-5	AWEPYGSSGEQY
.	13	TRBV7-9	TRBJ2-7	AGIPASDSSYEQY
TRBD1	16	TRBV7-9	TRBJ2-6	ASSLEGTGFSGANVLT
.	12	TRBV5-1	TRBJ1-4	ASSYGFSREKLF
.	14	TRBV9	TRBJ2-6	ASTSGGSRVANVPT
.	13	TRBV7-3	.	ASSLTVGPYNEQY
TRBD1	13	TRBV4-1	TRBJ1-1	ASSQDNRGATEAF
.	13	TRBV10-3	TRBJ2-4	ATAGGELAKNIQY
.	10	TRBV24-1	TRBJ1-2	ATSEGQAGYT
.	10	TRBV12-3/TRBV12-4	TRBJ2-3	ASSPVGYTQY
TRBD1	15	TRBV5-1	TRBJ2-2	ASSIISGGRNTGELF
.	13	TRBV12-3/TRBV12-4	TRBJ1-2	ASSLGGTFNYGYT
.	11	TRBV12-3/TRBV12-4	TRBJ2-4	ASRRGPENIQY
TRBD1	13	TRBV7-2	TRBJ1-2	ASSGRGQGIYGYT
.	16	TRBV7-2	TRBJ1-6	ASSLGHRITLLNSPLH
TRBD2	10	TRBV20-1	TRBJ2-1	SARGLAGEQF
.	13	TRBV27	TRBJ1-2	ASSLWLSPPTGYT
TRBD1	12	TRBV5-1	TRBJ2-1	ASSWTGSRDEQF
.	14	TRBV12-3/TRBV12-4	TRBJ2-6	ASSFQGGAGANVLT